One and the same sample provided the 24 T cell receptor beta chains below, sequenced in a study of identical twins. TCRdb redid the calling of the 5' RACE reads with MiXCR, one entry per CDR3 protein. The sample lists under 800,000 distinct CDR3 sequences; 21% were seen once. The same sample was also used in a study of T cells expressing NK-cell markers.

Sequencing used PBMCs. All receptors derive from a woman aged 18-30 years in good health.

This clonotype was observed at least ten times. This rearrangement joins TRBV20-1 to TRBJ2-3; TRBD2 matches at 7 bases. V lost 3 bases, J lost 1 base, and 7 bases stayed unmatched. The CDR3 is made up of 15 amino acids. The germline V gene encodes CDR1 DFQATT and CDR2 SNEGSKA (reference sequence). The CDR3 here is CSARLITSGTDTQYF. CDR3 in DNA: TGCAGTGCTAGGCTCATAACTAGCGGCACAGATACGCAGTATTTT.

The chain uses TRBV12-3 or TRBV12-4 and TRBJ1-5; D perhaps matches TRBD1 (6 bases). V was clipped by 6 bases and J by 7 bases, with 16 bases between them. This CDR3 comprises 14 residues. The CDR3 here is CASSSQGGSQPQHF. The CDR3 coding sequence is TGTGCCAGCAGCTCACAGGGAGGAAGCCAGCCCCAGCATTTT.

V is TRBV20-1 and J is TRBJ2-1; TRBD1 is a possible D gene (6 bases). CDR1 and CDR2 from the germline V gene are DFQATT and SNEGSKA (reference sequence). The CDR3 contains 15 residues. V lost 6 bases and J lost 1, with 16 bases in between. This CDR3 is CSASPSGHSYNEQFF. In DNA, the CDR3 is TGCAGTGCGAGTCCCTCGGGACATTCCTACAATGAGCAGTTCTTC.

The chain has TRBV20-1 and TRBJ2-3; 14 bases line up with TRBD2. J gave up 5 bases and V 6 bases, and 10 bases lay outside the gene matches. CDR1 is DFQATT and CDR2 is SNEGSKA in the germline V gene (reference sequence). The CDR3 covers 16 residues. The CDR3 loop reads CSATAGTSGRGDTQYF. Written as DNA, the CDR3 is TGCAGTGCCACAGCCGGGACTAGCGGGAGAGGAGATACGCAGTATTTT.

This clonotype was observed a handful of times. V and J are TRBV6-1 and TRBJ1-4; D perhaps matches TRBD1 (6 bases). V was shortened by 6 bases and J by 8 bases, with 16 bases between the two germline ends. Germline lookup yields CDR1 MNHNS and CDR2 SASEGT. The CDR3 consists of 14 residues. The CDR3 coding sequence is TGTGCCAGCAGAACCGGACAGATGGGGGAAAAACTGTTTTTT. Amino acid sequence: CASRTGQMGEKLFF.

This clonotype was counted between two and nine times. This sequence joins TRBV7-6 and TRBJ2-7; 7 bases map to TRBD1. CDR3 size: 14 residues. Germline CDR1 SGHVS, CDR2 FNYEAQ. V shed 8 bases, J shed 1 base, and the junction held 8 bases outside the gene matches. CDR3 nucleotides: TGTGCCAGCGGCCCGTCCAGGGGGTCCTACGAGCAGTACTTC. It yields the protein CASGPSRGSYEQYF.

The V call is TRBV20-1, the J call TRBJ2-3, with 7 bases fitting TRBD2. Germline CDR1 reads DFQATT; CDR2 reads SNEGSKA (reference sequence). This CDR3 contains 15 residues. Trimming cost V 3 bases and J 5 bases; bases outside gene matches: 11. CDR3 residues: CSASSGRAIKDTQYF. CDR3 nucleotides: TGCAGTGCTAGTAGTGGGAGGGCCATAAAAGATACGCAGTATTTT.

This clonotype was detected many times. This sequence joins TRBV20-1 and TRBJ2-5, with 9 positions matching TRBD2. This CDR3 comprises 16 residues. Germline V gene data show CDR1 as DFQATT and CDR2 as SNEGSKA (reference sequence). V shed 1 base and J 5 bases; nucleotides not matched to a gene: 11. The CDR3 sequence: CSARGEEGTSMETQYF. The CDR3 DNA reads as TGCAGTGCTAGAGGCGAGGAGGGGACTAGCATGGAGACCCAGTACTTC.

This clonotype was seen ten or more times. V and J are TRBV15 and TRBJ1-1; D remains unclear. V shed 6 bases and J shed 11 bases, with 19 bases lying between them. The germline V gene has CDR1 LNHNV and CDR2 YYDKDF (reference sequence). This CDR3 is built from 13 residues. Here the CDR3 reads CATRIGRLNRAFF. DNA for the CDR3: TGTGCCACCAGGATAGGACGGCTAAATCGGGCTTTCTTT. Supplemented by reference TRBV15 and TRBJ1-1, the full variable domain reads DAMVIQNPRYQVTQFGKPVTLSCSQTLNHNVMYWYQQKSSQAPKLLFHYYDKDFNNEADTPDNFQSRRPNTSFCFLDIRSPGLGDTAMYLCATRIGRLNRAFFGQGTRLTVV.

There are many counts of this clonotype. The chain couples TRBV6-5 to TRBJ1-6; D is unresolved. Germline CDR1 is MNHEY and CDR2 is SVGAGI. The CDR3 is made up of 11 amino acids. V was cut by 6 bases and J by 12 bases, with 9 bases left in between. CDR3 in DNA: TGTGCCAGCAGCCTCCAAGAACCCCTCCACTTT. Amino acid sequence: CASSLQEPLHF.

This chain connects TRBV6-1 to TRBJ1-1; perhaps TRBD1 as D (5 bases). V was trimmed by 6 bases and J by 9 bases, leaving 20 bases between them. CDR1 is MNHNS, CDR2 SASEGT, per germline. The CDR3 length is 14 residues. CDR3 sequence reads: CASRRARQAGQAFF. CDR3 coding DNA: TGTGCCAGCAGACGGGCGAGGCAGGCGGGACAAGCTTTCTTT.

The chain is built from TRBV6-5 and TRBJ2-5, with D possibly TRBD2 on 6 matching bases. The CDR3 totals 18 residues. Germline V lookup: CDR1 MNHEY, CDR2 SVGAGI. Trimming pared 2 bases from V and 1 base from J, leaving 20 bases between. CDR3 coding DNA: TGTGCCAGCAGTTACCCGGAACCGAGTGGGGACTTCCAAGAGACCCAGTACTTC. This encodes CASSYPEPSGDFQETQYF.

This clonotype showed up many times. The rearrangement joins TRBV5-5 to TRBJ1-2; D not certain. V was shortened by 0 bases and J by 4 bases, with 13 bases between the two germline ends. CDR3 length: 15 residues. Germline-derived CDR1 and CDR2 are SGHKS and YYEKEE (reference sequence). DNA of the CDR3: TGTGCCAGCAGCTTGGAGGCTTCCGCGGGCTATGGCTACACCTTC. Translation gives CASSLEASAGYGYTF.

This clonotype came up a few times. V usage is TRBV4-2 and J usage is TRBJ2-3, with a possible D match to TRBD2 (5 bases). Germline V gene lookup returns CDR1 LGHNA and CDR2 YNFKEQ. This CDR3 has 16 amino acids. V lost 1 base to trimming and J lost 4 bases, with 15 bases between them. As DNA, the CDR3 is TGTGCCAGCAGCCAAGGGAGGTCAGTGGGAGCAGATACGCAGTATTTT. This encodes CASSQGRSVGADTQYF.

This chain links TRBV7-2 with TRBJ2-7, with unresolved D. The CDR3 covers 13 residues. Trimming pared 3 bases from V and 3 bases from J, leaving 9 bases between. Per germline, CDR1 SGHTA and CDR2 FQGNSA. DNA for the CDR3: TGTGCCAGCAGCTTCTCCAAAGTCTACGAGCAGTACTTC. Amino acids: CASSFSKVYEQYF.

The V call is TRBV24-1, the J call TRBJ2-3, with 9 bases that match TRBD1. CDR1 and CDR2 (germline): KGHDR, SFDVKD. The junction had 4 bases not matched to a gene; V was cut back by 3 bases and J by 4 bases. The CDR3 has 15 amino acids. The CDR3 spells CATSDPGQGSDTQYF. CDR3 coding DNA: TGTGCCACCAGTGATCCGGGACAGGGATCAGATACGCAGTATTTT.

The V and J genes are TRBV5-1 and TRBJ2-5; D is perhaps TRBD2 (6 bases). Germline CDR1 is SGHRS and CDR2 is YFSETQ. The CDR3 runs 15 residues. The V and J ends lost 2 bases and 1 base respectively, with 12 bases between them. The CDR3 coding sequence is TGCGCCAGCAGCTTCGCGGGACGGCCCCAAGAGACCCAGTACTTC. The encoded protein is CASSFAGRPQETQYF.

The J gene is TRBJ2-1, the V gene TRBV10-1; unclear D gene. Trimming removed 8 bases at V and 5 bases at J, with 4 bases between. This CDR3 contains 10 residues. Germline V gives CDR1 WNHNN, CDR2 SYGVQD (reference sequence). The CDR3 sequence is CASLDNEQFF. DNA for the CDR3: TGCGCCAGCTTAGACAATGAGCAGTTCTTC.

This clonotype has only a few counts. The rearrangement joins TRBV10-3 to TRBJ1-2, with 10 bases identical to TRBD1. V was pared by 8 bases and J by 8 bases, with 5 bases of the junction left unmatched. Germline-derived CDR1 and CDR2 are ENHRY and SYGVKD. This CDR3 spans 12 amino acids. CDR3 protein: CAIGQGVAGYTF. For the CDR3, the DNA is TGTGCCATCGGACAGGGGGTAGCAGGCTACACCTTC.

This clonotype was detected ten times or more. The rearrangement uses TRBV20-1 and TRBJ2-1; D may be TRBD1 (5 bases). This CDR3 region has 17 residues. CDR1 DFQATT and CDR2 SNEGSKA come from the germline V gene (reference sequence). V shed 0 bases and J shed 8 bases, with 23 bases lying between them. CDR3: CSARDLRSGASRDEQFF. The CDR3 nucleotides are TGCAGTGCTAGAGATCTTCGTAGTGGGGCTAGTCGGGATGAGCAGTTCTTC.

The V gene is TRBV2, the J gene TRBJ2-7; D unclear. The CDR3 runs to 13 residues. Trimming stripped 1 base from V and 9 bases from J, with 13 bases between. Germline CDR1 and CDR2: SNHLY and FYNNEI. This CDR3 reads CASSEVSFPWQYF. The CDR3 nucleotides are TGTGCCAGCAGTGAAGTCTCGTTTCCCTGGCAGTACTTC.

The chain is built from TRBV20-1 and TRBJ2-5, with D hard to call. The CDR3 contains 12 residues. V was cut by 6 bases and J by 1 base, with 9 bases left in between. The V gene's germline CDR1 is DFQATT and CDR2 SNEGSKA (reference sequence). CDR3 sequence reads: CSALNLQETQYF. DNA for the CDR3: TGCAGTGCCCTTAATCTCCAAGAGACCCAGTACTTC.

The chain recombines TRBV9 with TRBJ2-1; 8 nucleotides line up with TRBD2. Trimming took 0 bases from V and 0 from J; bases not matched to a gene: 8. The V gene's germline CDR1 is SGDLS and CDR2 YYNGEE. The CDR3 length is 18 residues. This CDR3 is CASSVGGRGGSSYNEQFF. The DNA for the CDR3 is TGTGCCAGCAGCGTAGGCGGCCGGGGGGGCAGCTCCTACAATGAGCAGTTCTTC.

This clonotype turned up a few times. The chain employs TRBV5-5 and TRBJ1-1, with D perhaps TRBD1 (6 bases). From germline, CDR1 is SGHKS and CDR2 YYEKEE (reference sequence). This CDR3 has 15 amino acids. Deletions cut 0 bases from V and 5 bases from J, with 14 bases between. The CDR3 loop is CASSLEGGRWTEAFF. The DNA for the CDR3 is TGTGCCAGCAGCTTGGAAGGGGGGCGATGGACTGAAGCTTTCTTT.